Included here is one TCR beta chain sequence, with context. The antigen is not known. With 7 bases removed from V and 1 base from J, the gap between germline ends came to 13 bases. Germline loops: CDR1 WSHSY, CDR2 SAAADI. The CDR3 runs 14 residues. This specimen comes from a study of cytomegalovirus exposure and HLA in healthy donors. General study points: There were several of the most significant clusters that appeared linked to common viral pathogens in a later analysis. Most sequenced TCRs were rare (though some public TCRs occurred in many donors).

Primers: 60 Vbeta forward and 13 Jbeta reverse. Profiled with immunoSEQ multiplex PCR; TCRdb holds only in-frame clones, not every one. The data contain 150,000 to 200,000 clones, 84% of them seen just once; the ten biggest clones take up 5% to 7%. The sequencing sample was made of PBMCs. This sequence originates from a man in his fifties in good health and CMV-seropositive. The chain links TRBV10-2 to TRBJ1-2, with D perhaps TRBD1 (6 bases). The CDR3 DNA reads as TGCGCCAGCAAGGCAGGGGCCCTTAACTATGGCTACACCTTC. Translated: CASKAGALNYGYTF.